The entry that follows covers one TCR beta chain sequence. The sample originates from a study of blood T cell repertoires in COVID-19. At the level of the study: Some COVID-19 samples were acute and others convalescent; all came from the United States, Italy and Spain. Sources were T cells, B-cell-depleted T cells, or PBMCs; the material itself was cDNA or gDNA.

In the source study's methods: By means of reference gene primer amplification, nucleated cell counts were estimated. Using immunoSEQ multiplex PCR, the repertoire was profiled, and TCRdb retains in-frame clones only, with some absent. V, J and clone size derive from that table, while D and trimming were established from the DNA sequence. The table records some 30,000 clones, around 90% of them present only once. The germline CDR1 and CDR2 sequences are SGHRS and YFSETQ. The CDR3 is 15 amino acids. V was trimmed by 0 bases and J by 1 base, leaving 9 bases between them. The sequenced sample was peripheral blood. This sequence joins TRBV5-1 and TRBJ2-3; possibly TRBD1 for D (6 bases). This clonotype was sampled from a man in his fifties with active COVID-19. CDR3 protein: CASSLGAGGTDTQYF. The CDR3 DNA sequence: TGCGCCAGCAGCTTGGGGGCAGGGGGCACAGATACGCAGTATTTT.